This is a list of T cell receptor beta chains from one sample in a study of T cell changes during pregnancy in multiple sclerosis. Here immunoSEQ multiplex PCR was the method, and the copy in TCRdb shows in-frame clones only, minus some. Of 120,000 or so clones listed, around 93% are singletons. This specimen was peripheral blood, taken before pregnancy. These receptors all stem from a female donor with multiple sclerosis, enrolled in a pregnancy study. The CDR3 runs from the conserved cysteine through the conserved F or W. Each record gives: clone size, J gene, V gene, D gene, CDR3 DNA, CDR3 protein. The D gene is left open where the match is weak. A row's size may be missing; if present it is once, few, many or a size class.

clone_size: once
j_call: TRBJ1-1
v_call: TRBV5-6
d_call: .
cdr3_nt: TGTGCCAGCACCTTTGAGGGAAACACTGAAGCTTTCTTT
cdr3_aa: CASTFEGNTEAFF

clone_size: .
j_call: TRBJ2-7
v_call: TRBV7-6
d_call: TRBD2
cdr3_nt: TGTGCCAGCAGCGACGGACTAGTCTACGAGCAGTACTTC
cdr3_aa: CASSDGLVYEQYF

clone_size: .
j_call: TRBJ1-5
v_call: TRBV2
d_call: TRBD1
cdr3_nt: TGTGCCAGCAGCTCGGACAGGAGCAATCAGCCCCAGCATTTT
cdr3_aa: CASSSDRSNQPQHF

clone_size: .
j_call: TRBJ2-1
v_call: TRBV27
d_call: .
cdr3_nt: TGTGCCAGCAGTGTGCGCAGGGGTTACAATGAGCAGTTCTTC
cdr3_aa: CASSVRRGYNEQFF

clone_size: .
j_call: TRBJ1-6
v_call: TRBV2
d_call: TRBD1
cdr3_nt: TGTGCCAGCAGTTTTACAGGGGGGAATTCACCCCTCCACTTT
cdr3_aa: CASSFTGGNSPLHF

clone_size: .
j_call: TRBJ1-4
v_call: TRBV9
d_call: .
cdr3_nt: TGTGCCAGCAGCGTAGCAGGGGCCCTAAATGAAAAACTGTTTTTT
cdr3_aa: CASSVAGALNEKLFF

clone_size: once
j_call: TRBJ1-2
v_call: TRBV19
d_call: .
cdr3_nt: TGTGCCAGTAGGGAAAACGCGGGGGACTACACCTTC
cdr3_aa: CASRENAGDYTF

clone_size: .
j_call: TRBJ2-7
v_call: TRBV5-1
d_call: TRBD1
cdr3_nt: TGCGCCAGCAGTTCGGGACAGGGGGCCCACGAGCAGTACTTC
cdr3_aa: CASSSGQGAHEQYF

clone_size: .
j_call: TRBJ1-2
v_call: TRBV14
d_call: .
cdr3_nt: TGTGCCAGCAGCCCCTATAGGGGCTATGGCTACACCTTC
cdr3_aa: CASSPYRGYGYTF

clone_size: .
j_call: TRBJ1-4
v_call: TRBV5-4
d_call: TRBD1
cdr3_nt: TGTGCCAGCAGCAGGGACACAGGGGGTGGTAATGAAAAACTGTTTTTT
cdr3_aa: CASSRDTGGGNEKLFF

clone_size: .
j_call: TRBJ2-1
v_call: TRBV7-7
d_call: TRBD1
cdr3_nt: TGTGCCAGCAGCTTGGACAGGAACAATGAGCAGTTCTTC
cdr3_aa: CASSLDRNNEQFF

clone_size: .
j_call: TRBJ1-6
v_call: TRBV6-5
d_call: .
cdr3_nt: TGTGCCAGCAGAGAGGCCCTCTCCCATTCACCCCTCCACTTT
cdr3_aa: CASREALSHSPLHF

clone_size: .
j_call: TRBJ1-1
v_call: TRBV4-2
d_call: .
cdr3_nt: TGTGCCAGCAGCCAAGAAGCGGACCCCAGGATAAACACTGAAGCTTTCTTT
cdr3_aa: CASSQEADPRINTEAFF

clone_size: .
j_call: TRBJ1-1
v_call: TRBV19
d_call: TRBD1
cdr3_nt: TGTGCCAGTAGTGACCCGGGACAGGGTGACACTGAAGCTTTCTTT
cdr3_aa: CASSDPGQGDTEAFF

clone_size: .
j_call: TRBJ1-4
v_call: TRBV28
d_call: TRBD1
cdr3_nt: TGTGCCAGCAGCCCCGACAGGGGTGGAAAACTGTTTTTT
cdr3_aa: CASSPDRGGKLFF

clone_size: .
j_call: TRBJ1-2
v_call: TRBV5-1
d_call: TRBD1
cdr3_nt: TGCGCCAGCAGCCCGGGACAGGGAGGGATCTATGGCTACACCTTC
cdr3_aa: CASSPGQGGIYGYTF

clone_size: .
j_call: TRBJ2-6
v_call: TRBV6-4
d_call: .
cdr3_nt: TGTGCCAGCAGTAGCACAGGGAGCTCTGGGGCCAACGTCCTGACTTTC
cdr3_aa: CASSSTGSSGANVLTF

clone_size: .
j_call: TRBJ2-1
v_call: TRBV6-4
d_call: .
cdr3_nt: TGTGCCAGCAGTGACTCAGGGGAATCCTACAATGAGCAGTTCTTC
cdr3_aa: CASSDSGESYNEQFF